Described below is a single T cell receptor beta chain sequence and its context. Its antigen remains unknown. This sample was taken from a study of cytomegalovirus exposure and HLA in healthy donors. As for the study in general: Most genotyped donors, around 78% of around 370, had Caucasian-associated genetic ancestry. Findings and caveats of the study: Later on, an analysis found that several of the most significant clusters appeared to be linked to common viral pathogens, which included parvovirus B19. Donor immune exposure was known only as CMV serostatus.

The PCR used 60 Vbeta and 13 Jbeta primers. Profiling relied on immunoSEQ multiplex PCR, and the TCRdb table lists in-frame clones only, not all of them. This table holds more than 120,000 clones, 80% to 85% found once. Trimming pared 1 base from V and 1 base from J, leaving 7 bases between. This CDR3 contains 14 residues. CDR1 is LGHNA and CDR2 is YSLEER in the germline V gene. Specimen: PBMCs. This TCR derives from a woman aged 25 to 39 in good health and CMV-seronegative. This sequence joins TRBV4-3 and TRBJ1-1; no clear D. The CDR3 loop reads CASSQGGRNTEAFF. For the CDR3, the DNA is TGCGCCAGCAGCCAAGGTGGGAGGAACACTGAAGCTTTCTTT.